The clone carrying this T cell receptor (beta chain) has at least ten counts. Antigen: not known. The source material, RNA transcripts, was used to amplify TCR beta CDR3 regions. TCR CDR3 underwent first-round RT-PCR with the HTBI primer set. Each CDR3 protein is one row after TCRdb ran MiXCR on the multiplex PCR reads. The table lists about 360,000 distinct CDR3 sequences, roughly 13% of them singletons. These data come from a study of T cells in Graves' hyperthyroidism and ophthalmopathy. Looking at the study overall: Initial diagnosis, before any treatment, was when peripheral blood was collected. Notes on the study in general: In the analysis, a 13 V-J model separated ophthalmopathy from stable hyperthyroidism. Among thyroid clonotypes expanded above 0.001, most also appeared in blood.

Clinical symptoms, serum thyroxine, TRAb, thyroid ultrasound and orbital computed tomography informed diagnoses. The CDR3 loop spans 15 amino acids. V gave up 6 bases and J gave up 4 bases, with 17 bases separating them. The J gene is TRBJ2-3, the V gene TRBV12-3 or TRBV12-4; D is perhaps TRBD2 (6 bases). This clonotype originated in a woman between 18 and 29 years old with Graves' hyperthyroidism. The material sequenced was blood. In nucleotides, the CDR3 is TGTGCCAGCAGGCCTAGCTTGGGGGGTCCAGATACGCAGTATTTT. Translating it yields CASRPSLGGPDTQYF.